This note documents a single T cell receptor beta chain sequence. There is no known antigen for this receptor. Qualities for individual bases were not recorded, and no much larger clone is one base off. Participants in the prospective study were enrolled through a virtual design, were aged roughly 18 to 95 years, and lived in approximately 25 United States geographic areas. To assign participants to cohorts, the prospective study relied on clinical history that participants themselves reported in a screening survey and a study questionnaire. For ImmuneRACE Cohort 3, a participant was defined as recovered based on two consecutive negative NP/OP PCR tests, clearance by a healthcare professional, or resolution of symptoms. Mobile phlebotomists in the prospective study collected whole blood, serum and a nasopharyngeal or oropharyngeal swab from every participant. Additional blood draws and questionnaires over an approximately 2-month period could optionally be provided by prospective study participants. Prospective study blood samples were shipped either frozen or at room temperature before DNA extraction.

The sample is drawn from a study of blood T cell repertoires in COVID-19 (dated by TCRdb to 2018 to 2020). About the study as a whole: Samples covering the acute and convalescent phases of COVID-19 were provided by collaborators in the United States, Italy and Spain. Where available, HLA class I and class II types were taken from metadata supplied by the sample provider and were not determined by assay-based typing. The prospective study material was composed of cDNA or gDNA derived from T cells, B-cell-depleted T cells, or PBMCs. Nearly every sample came with metadata listing a de-identified subject ID, COVID-19 status, age in years and sex. Deeply sampled blood TCRbeta repertoires from subjects exposed to, actively infected with, or recovered from COVID-19 were included in the dataset. The repertoires were made available in a free public database intended to serve as a resource for research on the immune response to SARS-CoV-2. The samples were drawn from two sources: the first 160 participants of the ongoing ImmuneRACE study, and over 950 subjects contributed by 6 global collaborators.

General conclusions and limits of the study: Clinical and demographic metadata were provided uncurated, with the amount varying by source and participant.

The immunoSEQ Assay, a bias-controlled multiplex PCR, was used to amplify TCRbeta CDR3 regions from genomic DNA. Regarding the original processing steps: Nucleated cell counts per sample were estimated from amplification of reference gene primers within the assay. To quantify the absolute abundance of each unique TCRbeta CDR3 rearrangement, sequence reads were collapsed and filtered. For each sample, productive Simpson clonality was calculated as the square root of Simpson's diversity index across productive rearrangements. This immuneACCESS table, as held by TCRdb, lists in-frame sequences with V and J called but not all clones. Of the missing ones, under half trace to an unresolved V gene in checked studies; the others have no known cause. The DNA was the basis for D and trimming; V, J and clone size are from that table. The sample table lists hundreds of thousands of clones, around 89% of them with a count of one. In total, the top ten clones hold around 2% of the sample.

CDR1 LNHDA and CDR2 SQIVND are derived from the germline V gene (reference sequence). V lost 3 bases and J lost 0 bases; the stretch between them is 8 bases long. Counted from cysteine to phenylalanine, this CDR3 has 15 amino acids. This entry keeps only the CDR3 DNA: 45 bases, framed from base 1. Here the chain combines TRBV19 and TRBJ1-4, with no D gene named confidently. Input material: PBMCs or T cells enriched from blood (not recorded which). This TCR came from a woman aged 18-35 years who had recovered from COVID-19. The CDR3 region reads CASSIYRTTNEKLFF. The DNA sequence is TGTGCCAGTAGTATTTACAGAACAACTAATGAAAAACTGTTTTTT. Where the CDR3 stops, the reference TRBV19 and TRBJ1-4 genes take over; the full variable domain is DGGITQSPKYLFRKEGQNVTLSCEQNLNHDAMYWYRQDPGQGLRLIYYSQIVNDFQKGDIAEGYSVSREKKESFPLTVTSAQKNPTAFYLCASSIYRTTNEKLFFGSGTQLSVL.